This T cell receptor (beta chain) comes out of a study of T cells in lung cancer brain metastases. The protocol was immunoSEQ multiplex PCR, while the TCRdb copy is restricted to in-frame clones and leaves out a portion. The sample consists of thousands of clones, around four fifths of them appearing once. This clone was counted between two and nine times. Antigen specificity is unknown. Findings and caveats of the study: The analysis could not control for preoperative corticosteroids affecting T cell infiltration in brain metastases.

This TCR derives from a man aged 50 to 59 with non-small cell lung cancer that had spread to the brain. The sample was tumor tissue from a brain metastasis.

The CDR3 bases are TGTGCCAGCAGTTACGGGGGGGCGTACACTGAAGCTTTCTTT. Translation gives CASSYGGAYTEAFF. This chain links TRBV6-6 with TRBJ1-1; perhaps TRBD1 as D (6 bases). Per germline, CDR1 MNHNY and CDR2 SVGAGI (reference sequence). The CDR3 runs to 14 residues. Trimming removed 2 bases at V and 3 bases at J, with 10 bases between.